Below are 19 T cell receptor beta chains sequenced from a single sample in a study of blood T cells in healthy people across ages. Alongside a J-beta primer mix, a sample-barcoded 5' primer served in a second PCR lasting roughly 6 to 11 cycles. TCRdb ran MiXCR on the 5' RACE reads and lists one entry per CDR3 protein. The data contain more than 800,000 distinct CDR3 sequences, around 30% of them seen just once; the ten biggest clones take up 15% to 20%. Sequencing used blood. These receptors all come from a woman older than 75 in good health.

In this sample, this clonotype turned up many times. The rearrangement joins TRBV6-5 to TRBJ2-6; D uncertain. The CDR3 runs to 15 residues. The ends were cut back, 3 bases at V and 0 bases at J, with 6 bases in the middle. Germline V lookup: CDR1 MNHEY, CDR2 SVGAGI. The CDR3 loop is CASSYRASGANVLTF. DNA for the CDR3: TGTGCCAGCAGTTATCGGGCCTCTGGGGCCAACGTCCTGACTTTC.

There are many counts of this clonotype. This CDR3 reads CSALGAREEETQYF. CDR3 coding DNA: TGCAGTGCTCTCGGGGCTAGAGAGGAGGAGACCCAGTACTTC. The genes are TRBV20-1 and TRBJ2-5, with D perhaps being TRBD1 or TRBD2 (5 bases each). The V gene lost 5 bases and the J gene lost 5 bases, with 18 bases spanning the gap. The CDR3 extends over 14 amino acids. In germline, CDR1 is DFQATT, CDR2 SNEGSKA (reference sequence).

This clonotype was seen ten or more times. V is TRBV24-1 and J is TRBJ2-5, with 8 bases identical to TRBD1. CDR1 and CDR2 from the germline V gene are KGHDR and SFDVKD. The V segment lost 5 bases and the J segment 5 bases; nucleotides outside the gene matches: 12. CDR3 length equals 16 residues. The CDR3 nucleotides are TGTGCCACCAGTGTCCCCGCCGGACAGGGTGGGGAGACCCAGTACTTC. This translates into CATSVPAGQGGETQYF.

This sequence joins TRBV20-1 and TRBJ2-3; maybe TRBD2 (6 bases). This CDR3 has 15 residues. Deletions cut 4 bases from V and 2 bases from J, with 16 bases between. The V gene's germline CDR1 is DFQATT and CDR2 SNEGSKA (reference sequence). The CDR3 DNA sequence: TGCAGTGCTACCCCCGTTAGCGGATACACAGATACGCAGTATTTT. Encoded protein: CSATPVSGYTDTQYF.

This chain connects TRBV6-2 or TRBV6-3 to TRBJ1-1; D remains ambiguous. Trimming stripped 5 bases from V and 8 bases from J, with 9 bases between. The CDR3 has 11 amino acids. The germline V gene has CDR1 MNHEY and CDR2 SVGEGT. CDR3 sequence: CASSERIEAFF. CDR3 bases: TGTGCCAGCAGTGAAAGGATCGAAGCTTTCTTT.

Concerning this clonotype: This may stem from a read error, because a much larger clone lies one nucleotide away. This chain joins TRBV28 and TRBJ2-7; 10 positions agree with TRBD2. CDR1 is MDHEN and CDR2 is SYDVKM in the germline V gene. The CDR3 covers 15 residues. CDR3 DNA: TGTGCCAGCAGCATTAGCGGGGGGCCCGCCTACAAGCAGTACTTC. Its protein is CASSISGGPAYKQYF.

This clonotype was seen only a few times. The gene calls are TRBV6-5 and TRBJ1-5; TRBD1 aligns across 7 bases. CDR1 is MNHEY and CDR2 is SVGAGI in the germline V gene. The CDR3 extends over 14 amino acids. The junction had 8 bases not matched to a gene; V was cut back by 8 bases and J by 4 bases. CDR3 nucleotides: TGTGCCAGCGGACAGGCATCGTCAAATCAGCCCCAGCATTTT. It is translated as CASGQASSNQPQHF.

This clonotype was detected ten times or more. The V and J genes are TRBV20-1 and TRBJ2-3; the match to TRBD2 covers 11 bases. Trimming at V came to 3 bases and at J to 10 bases, leaving 3 bases not matched to a gene. CDR3 length: 12 residues. The V gene's germline CDR1 is DFQATT and CDR2 SNEGSKA (reference sequence). The CDR3 spells CSARTSGDPQYF. The DNA of the CDR3 is TGCAGTGCTAGGACTAGCGGGGACCCGCAGTATTTT.

The table lists this clonotype with many counts. The gene calls are TRBV9 and TRBJ2-1, with 10 bases that match TRBD2. CDR1 and CDR2 (germline): SGDLS, YYNGEE. V lost 3 bases and J lost 4; bases outside the gene matches: 1. CDR3 length: 14 amino acids. The DNA of the CDR3 is TGTGCCAGCAGCGCGACTAGCGGGTACAATGAGCAGTTCTTC. It is translated as CASSATSGYNEQFF.

This clonotype was detected ten times or more. Just one base apart from a much larger clone, this may be a read error. This chain connects TRBV7-9 to TRBJ2-7, with a weak D call TRBD1 (6 bases). This CDR3 has 13 residues. The germline V gene has CDR1 SEHNR and CDR2 FQNEAQ (reference sequence). Trimming removed 6 bases at V and 5 bases at J, with 14 bases between. The CDR3 protein is CASRHRVRNEQYF. The CDR3 region has the DNA TGTGCCAGCAGGCACAGGGTACGCAACGAGCAGTACTTC.

As to this clonotype: A much larger clone differs from this one at a single base, so this may be a read error. DNA of the CDR3: TGTGCCAGCAGCTTGACTCCCCGGGACAGGGGTGGTGAAGCTTTCTTT. Translation: CASSLTPRDRGGEAFF. V is TRBV5-5 and J is TRBJ1-1, with TRBD1 identical over 10 bases. Trimming took 1 base from V and 7 from J; bases not matched to a gene: 10. CDR1 SGHKS and CDR2 YYEKEE come from the germline V gene (reference sequence). The CDR3 contains 16 residues.

This clonotype was recorded many times. CDR3 region: CASSREGQGATEAFF. The CDR3 coding sequence is TGTGCCAGCAGTCGAGAGGGACAGGGGGCCACTGAAGCTTTCTTT. The chain uses TRBV12-3 or TRBV12-4 and TRBJ1-1; TRBD1 aligns across 12 bases. V gave up 5 bases and J gave up 4 bases; unmatched junction bases: 5. The CDR3 has 15 residues.

There are many counts of this clonotype. This chain links TRBV9 with TRBJ2-1; D unresolved. The germline V gene has CDR1 SGDLS and CDR2 YYNGEE. V was shortened by 4 bases and J by 7 bases, with 12 bases between the two germline ends. CDR3 length equals 13 residues. The CDR3 is CASSLRTENEQFF. The CDR3 nucleotides read TGTGCCAGCAGCCTCCGGACCGAGAATGAGCAGTTCTTC.

This rearrangement joins TRBV27 to TRBJ1-5; 7 bases fit TRBD1. The CDR3 contains 13 residues. Germline CDR1 reads MNHEY; CDR2 reads SMNVEV (reference sequence). V dropped 11 bases and J dropped 0; count of bases not matched to a gene: 4. CDR3: CASGTDSNQPQHF. The CDR3, as DNA: TGTGCCTCAGGGACAGATAGCAATCAGCCCCAGCATTTT.

This clonotype was counted only a few times. J is TRBJ1-2 and V is TRBV7-2; 11 bases fit TRBD1. V shed 1 base, J shed 5 bases, and the junction held 3 bases outside the gene matches. From germline, CDR1 is SGHTA and CDR2 FQGNSA. The CDR3 has 15 residues. The CDR3, as DNA: TGTGCCAGCAGCTTAGGTGGACAGGGGGCGTATGGCTACACCTTC. Its translation is CASSLGGQGAYGYTF.

This clonotype was found many times. The chain uses TRBV5-4 and TRBJ2-1, with 8 bases aligning to TRBD2. This CDR3 has 16 residues. Per germline, CDR1 SGHNT and CDR2 YYREEE (reference sequence). V lost 0 bases, J lost 3 bases, and 5 bases stayed unmatched. In nucleotides, the CDR3 is TGTGCCAGCAGCTTGGATAGCGGGAACTTCTACAATGAGCAGTTCTTC. Its protein is CASSLDSGNFYNEQFF.

V is TRBV5-1 and J is TRBJ2-4, with TRBD2 identical over 8 bases. From germline, CDR1 is SGHRS and CDR2 YFSETQ. The CDR3 covers 15 residues. J gave up 4 bases and V 4 bases, and 7 bases lay outside the gene matches. The CDR3 loop reads CASSRGGELKNIQYF. CDR3 DNA: TGCGCCAGCAGCCGGGGGGGGGAATTGAAAAACATTCAGTACTTC. Using reference TRBV5-1 and TRBJ2-4 for the parts outside the CDR3, the full variable domain is KAGVTQTPRYLIKTRGQQVTLSCSPISGHRSVSWYQQTPGQGLQFLFEYFSETQRNKGNFPGRFSGRQFSNSRSEMNVSTLELGDSALYLCASSRGGELKNIQYFGAGTRLSVL.

This clonotype showed up many times. The chain couples TRBV5-5 to TRBJ2-3; D is possibly TRBD1 (6 bases). The CDR3 totals 15 residues. With 3 bases removed from V and 1 base from J, the gap between germline ends came to 12 bases. Germline CDR1 is SGHKS and CDR2 is YYEKEE (reference sequence). The CDR3 loop is CASSSGGVRTDTQYF. CDR3 DNA sequence: TGTGCCAGCAGCTCTGGGGGCGTTCGCACAGATACGCAGTATTTT.

The V call is TRBV7-2, the J call TRBJ2-1; possibly TRBD1 for D (6 bases). Trimming took off 6 bases at V and 15 bases at J, with 21 bases between the two ends. Germline assignment: CDR1 SGHTA and CDR2 FQGNSA. This CDR3 has 13 amino acids. DNA of the CDR3: TGTGCCAGCAGTTCTTCACAGGGTCAATATGCGTTCTTC. It encodes CASSSSQGQYAFF.